The rows below give T cell receptor beta chains drawn from one sample of a study of blood T cells in healthy people across ages. MiXCR, applied by TCRdb to the 5' RACE reads, yields one record per CDR3 protein. The top ten hold 3% to 4.5% of the sample, which has 800,000 or so distinct CDR3 sequences, 20% to 30% seen once. The sample was also reused in another study, on T cells of mothers and their children.

What was sequenced was blood. Receptor source: a boy aged 5-17 years in good health. The CDR3 runs from the conserved cysteine through the conserved F or W. A D gene is named only where the DNA matches it firmly. The listing skips clone size in some rows; elsewhere it reads once, few, many or a size class.

clone size	D gene	V gene	J gene	CDR3 protein	CDR3 DNA
.	TRBD1	TRBV13	TRBJ1-1	CASSSDRVNTEAFF	TGTGCCAGCAGCTCGGACAGGGTGAACACTGAAGCTTTCTTT
many	TRBD2	TRBV29-1	TRBJ2-1	CSALAGRAGQFF	TGCAGCGCCCTAGCGGGCCGGGCAGGGCAGTTCTTC
.	.	TRBV29-1	TRBJ2-5	CSGSLSQETQYF	TGCAGCGGCTCCTTATCACAAGAGACCCAGTACTTC
few	.	TRBV27	TRBJ1-4	CASSPNVGGKLFF	TGTGCCAGCAGTCCCAACGTGGGCGGAAAACTGTTTTTT
.	.	TRBV2	TRBJ2-7	CASIEGVESYEQYF	TGTGCCAGCATTGAGGGGGTAGAGTCCTACGAGCAGTACTTC
few	TRBD1	TRBV27	TRBJ1-2	CASSPDPGGLGYGYTF	TGTGCCAGCAGTCCCGATCCAGGGGGACTAGGGTATGGCTACACCTTC
few	TRBD1	TRBV7-9	TRBJ1-4	CASSYGDRVNEKLFF	TGTGCCAGCAGCTACGGGGACAGGGTAAACGAAAAACTGTTTTTT
.	TRBD2	TRBV6-5	TRBJ2-7	CASSYGQSSGISYEQYF	TGTGCCAGCAGTTACGGACAGAGTAGCGGGATATCCTACGAGCAGTACTTC
.	TRBD1	TRBV20-1	TRBJ2-7	CSALPGTGKYEQYF	TGCAGTGCCCTCCCCGGGACAGGGAAATACGAGCAGTACTTC
few	.	TRBV6-5	TRBJ2-5	CASSYRTGLKETQYF	TGTGCTAGCAGTTATAGAACAGGACTAAAAGAGACCCAGTACTTC
few	.	TRBV21-1	TRBJ1-4	CASVQSRGTNEKLFF	TGTGCCAGCGTTCAATCCCGGGGAACTAATGAAAAACTGTTTTTT
.	.	TRBV3-1	TRBJ2-7	CASSHSSLGATSYEQYF	TGTGCCAGCAGCCATTCCTCGTTGGGGGCAACCTCCTACGAGCAGTACTTC
few	.	TRBV9	TRBJ2-3	CASSVDADTQYF	TGTGCCAGCAGCGTAGATGCCGATACGCAGTATTTT
few	.	TRBV4-3	TRBJ1-1	CASSQGGLEAFF	TGCGCCAGCAGCCAAGGCGGGCTCGAAGCTTTCTTT
.	.	TRBV20-1	TRBJ1-2	CSARPTTGGYYGYTF	TGCAGTGCTAGACCAACAACTGGAGGGTACTATGGCTACACCTTC
few	TRBD2	TRBV18	TRBJ2-1	CASSGTSVGNEQFF	TGTGCCAGCTCAGGAACTAGCGTCGGGAATGAGCAGTTCTTC
few	.	TRBV28	TRBJ1-1	CASSSRDTKTAEAFF	TGTGCCAGCAGTTCCCGGGACACGAAAACCGCTGAAGCTTTCTTT
.	.	TRBV4-3	TRBJ1-5	CASSQDLIRLRQHNQPQHF	TGCGCCAGCAGCCAAGATTTAATACGGTTACGTCAGCACAATCAGCCCCAGCATTTT
.	.	TRBV7-8	TRBJ2-1	CASSFRDHNEQFF	TGTGCCAGCAGCTTTCGGGACCACAATGAGCAGTTCTTC
.	TRBD2	TRBV29-1	TRBJ2-1	CSVDGTSGRVIKDNEQFF	TGCAGCGTTGACGGGACTAGCGGGAGGGTTATTAAGGACAATGAGCAGTTCTTC
few	.	TRBV7-2	TRBJ2-5	CASSLASEETQYF	TGTGCCAGCAGCTTAGCTAGCGAAGAGACCCAGTACTTC
.	TRBD1	TRBV24-1	TRBJ1-1	CATSDWSGGEAFF	TGTGCCACCAGTGATTGGTCAGGGGGAGAAGCTTTCTTT
.	.	TRBV29-1	TRBJ1-1	CSVVRGLGTEAFF	TGCAGCGTTGTTCGGGGATTGGGCACTGAAGCTTTCTTT
.	.	TRBV7-3	TRBJ1-1	CASSPLGTGNTEAFF	TGTGCCAGCAGCCCCCTTGGGACCGGGAACACTGAAGCTTTCTTT
few	.	TRBV20-1	TRBJ2-3	CSAHYGDTQYF	TGCAGTGCTCACTACGGAGATACGCAGTATTTT
.	.	TRBV6-5	TRBJ2-1	CASRIGGPRNINEQFF	TGTGCCAGCAGGATTGGGGGACCCAGGAATATAAATGAGCAGTTCTTC
few	.	TRBV29-1	TRBJ2-2	CSVEDTGGRTGELFF	TGCAGCGTTGAAGATACGGGCGGACGGACCGGGGAGCTGTTTTTT
.	TRBD2	TRBV4-1	TRBJ2-5	CASSLGTSGSWEETQYF	TGCGCCAGCAGCCTCGGGACTAGCGGGAGCTGGGAAGAGACCCAGTACTTC
few	TRBD1	TRBV6-5	TRBJ1-2	CASGRDRASAGYTF	TGTGCCAGCGGCCGAGACAGGGCGTCAGCAGGCTACACCTTC
.	.	TRBV7-2	TRBJ2-7	CASSSFFIQDHSYEQYF	TGTGCCAGCAGTTCCTTTTTTATACAGGACCACTCCTACGAGCAGTACTTC
.	TRBD1	TRBV24-1	TRBJ2-7	CATSDFGQEGRFDEQYF	TGTGCCACCAGTGACTTTGGACAGGAAGGAAGATTCGACGAGCAGTACTTC
.	.	TRBV5-1	TRBJ2-5	CASSYSSMETQYF	TGCGCCAGCAGCTATTCCTCCATGGAGACCCAGTACTTC
few	.	TRBV18	TRBJ2-7	CASSSSDEVSYEQYF	TGTGCCAGCTCATCTTCGGACGAGGTCTCCTACGAGCAGTACTTC
few	TRBD1	TRBV5-1	TRBJ1-5	CASSLDGTGIQPQHF	TGCGCCAGCAGCTTGGACGGGACAGGGATTCAGCCCCAGCATTTT